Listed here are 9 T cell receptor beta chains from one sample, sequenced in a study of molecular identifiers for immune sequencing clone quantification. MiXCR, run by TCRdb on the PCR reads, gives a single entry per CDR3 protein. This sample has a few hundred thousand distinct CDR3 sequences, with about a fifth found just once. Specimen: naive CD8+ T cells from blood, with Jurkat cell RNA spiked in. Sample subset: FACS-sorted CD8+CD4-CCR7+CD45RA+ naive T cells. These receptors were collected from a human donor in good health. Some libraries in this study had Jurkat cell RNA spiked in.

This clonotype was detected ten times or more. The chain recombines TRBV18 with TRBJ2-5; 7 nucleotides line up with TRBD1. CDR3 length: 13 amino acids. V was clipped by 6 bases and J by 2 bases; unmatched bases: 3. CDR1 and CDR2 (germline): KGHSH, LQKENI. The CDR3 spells CASSGDSQETQYF. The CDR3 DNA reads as TGTGCCAGCTCCGGGGACAGTCAAGAGACCCAGTACTTC.

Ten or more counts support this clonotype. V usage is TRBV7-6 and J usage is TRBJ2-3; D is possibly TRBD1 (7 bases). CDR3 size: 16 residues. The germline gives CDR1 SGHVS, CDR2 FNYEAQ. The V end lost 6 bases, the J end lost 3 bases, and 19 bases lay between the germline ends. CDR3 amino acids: CASSLVPGGGTDTQYF. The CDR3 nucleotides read TGTGCCAGCAGTTTGGTACCAGGGGGAGGAACAGATACGCAGTATTTT.

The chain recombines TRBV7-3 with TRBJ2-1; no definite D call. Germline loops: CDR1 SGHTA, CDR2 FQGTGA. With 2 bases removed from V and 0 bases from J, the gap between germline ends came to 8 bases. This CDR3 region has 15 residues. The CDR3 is CASSLAISSYNEQFF. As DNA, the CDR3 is TGTGCCAGCAGCTTAGCGATCAGCTCCTACAATGAGCAGTTCTTC.

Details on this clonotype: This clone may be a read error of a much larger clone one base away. The CDR3 loop reads CASSHPQGYNYGYTF. The CDR3 bases are TGTGCCAGCAGCCACCCCCAGGGATATAACTATGGCTACACCTTC. This chain uses TRBV4-1 with TRBJ1-2, with D possibly being TRBD1 (5 bases). From germline, CDR1 is MGHRA and CDR2 YSYEKL. CDR3 length: 15 residues.

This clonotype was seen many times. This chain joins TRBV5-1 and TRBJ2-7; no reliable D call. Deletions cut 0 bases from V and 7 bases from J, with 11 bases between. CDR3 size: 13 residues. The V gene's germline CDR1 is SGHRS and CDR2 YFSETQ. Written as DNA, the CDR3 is TGCGCCAGCAGCTTGGGGTCTCCCTGGGAGCAGTACTTC. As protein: CASSLGSPWEQYF.

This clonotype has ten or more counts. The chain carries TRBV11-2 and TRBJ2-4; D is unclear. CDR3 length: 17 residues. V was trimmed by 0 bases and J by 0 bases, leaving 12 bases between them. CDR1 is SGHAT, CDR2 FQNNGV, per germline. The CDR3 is CASSLDWLTVAKNIQYF. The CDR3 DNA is TGTGCCAGCAGCTTAGACTGGCTGACGGTAGCCAAAAACATTCAGTACTTC.

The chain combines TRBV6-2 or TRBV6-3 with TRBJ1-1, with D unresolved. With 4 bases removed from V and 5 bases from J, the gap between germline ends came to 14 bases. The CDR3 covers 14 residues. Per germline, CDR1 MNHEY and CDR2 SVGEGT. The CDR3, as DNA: TGTGCCAGCAGTTCCGACAAACTCGGGACTGAAGCTTTCTTT. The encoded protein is CASSSDKLGTEAFF.

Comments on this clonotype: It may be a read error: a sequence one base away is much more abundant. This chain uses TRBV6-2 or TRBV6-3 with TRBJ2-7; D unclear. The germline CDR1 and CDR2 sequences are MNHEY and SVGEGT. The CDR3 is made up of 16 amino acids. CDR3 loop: CASSYSRQKSSYGQYF. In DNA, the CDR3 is TGTGCCAGCAGTTACTCACGGCAGAAGTCCAGCTACGGGCAGTACTTC.

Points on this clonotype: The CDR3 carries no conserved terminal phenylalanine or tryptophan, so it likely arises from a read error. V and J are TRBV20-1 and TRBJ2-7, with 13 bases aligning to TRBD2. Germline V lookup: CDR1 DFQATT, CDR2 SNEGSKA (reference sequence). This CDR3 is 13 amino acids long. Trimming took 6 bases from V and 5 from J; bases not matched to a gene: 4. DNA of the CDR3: TGCAGTGCCCGACTAGCGGGAGGCAACGAGCAGTACTCC. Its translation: CSARLAGGNEQYS.